The rows below give T cell receptor beta chains drawn from one sample of a study of blood T cell repertoires in COVID-19. TCRdb keeps only in-frame clones here, not all; method: immunoSEQ multiplex PCR. The sample lists about 73,000 clones; roughly 89% were seen once. The sequencing sample was made of peripheral blood. All receptors come from an elderly man with acute or convalescent COVID-19. Both conserved end residues are part of each CDR3. A D gene is named only where the DNA matches it firmly. Expanded clones are given a class, and other clones once, few, many or no size at all.

d_gene: -
j_gene: TRBJ2-3
len: 15
abundance: -
v_gene: TRBV5-5
CDR3nt: TGTGCCAGCAGCCCAGCCCCCCGGGGCACAGATACGCAGTATTTT
CDR3aa: CASSPAPRGTDTQYF

d_gene: TRBD1
j_gene: TRBJ1-1
len: 15
abundance: -
v_gene: TRBV7-8
CDR3nt: TGTGCCAGCAGCGCCCAGGGACAGCTTAACACTGAAGCTTTCTTT
CDR3aa: CASSAQGQLNTEAFF

d_gene: TRBD2
j_gene: TRBJ2-3
len: 15
abundance: -
v_gene: TRBV5-1
CDR3nt: TGCGCCAGCAGCTTGGAGCGGGGGGGCACAGATACGCAGTATTTT
CDR3aa: CASSLERGGTDTQYF

d_gene: TRBD1
j_gene: TRBJ2-5
len: 14
abundance: -
v_gene: TRBV5-1
CDR3nt: TGCGCCAGCAGCCCGGGACAGGGGGTTGAGACCCAGTACTTC
CDR3aa: CASSPGQGVETQYF

d_gene: TRBD2
j_gene: TRBJ2-1
len: 16
abundance: once
v_gene: TRBV6-6
CDR3nt: TGTGCCAGCAGGACTAGCGGGGCCACCAGGGATAATGAGCAGTTCTTC
CDR3aa: CASRTSGATRDNEQFF

d_gene: TRBD1
j_gene: TRBJ2-1
len: 15
abundance: -
v_gene: TRBV5-1
CDR3nt: TGCGCCAGCAGCTTCGACAGGGGAGTATCGGATGAGCAGTTCTTC
CDR3aa: CASSFDRGVSDEQFF

d_gene: -
j_gene: TRBJ2-7
len: 13
abundance: -
v_gene: TRBV10-1
CDR3nt: TGCGCCAGCAGTACTTTAGATGGGAGCGAGCAGTACTTC
CDR3aa: CASSTLDGSEQYF

d_gene: TRBD1
j_gene: TRBJ1-2
len: 17
abundance: -
v_gene: TRBV18
CDR3nt: TGTGCCAGCTCACCTGTGCAACAGGGGCCGGAGAACTATGGCTACACCTTC
CDR3aa: CASSPVQQGPENYGYTF

d_gene: TRBD1
j_gene: TRBJ1-3
len: 16
abundance: once
v_gene: TRBV5-1
CDR3nt: TGCGCCAGCAGCCCGACAGGGGGCTCTTCTGGAAACACCATATATTTT
CDR3aa: CASSPTGGSSGNTIYF

d_gene: -
j_gene: TRBJ1-4
len: 14
abundance: -
v_gene: TRBV4-1
CDR3nt: TGCGCCAGCAGCCAAGATCCCAGGGCTGGAAAACTGTTTTTT
CDR3aa: CASSQDPRAGKLFF

d_gene: -
j_gene: TRBJ2-3
len: 13
abundance: -
v_gene: TRBV6-6
CDR3nt: TGTGCCAGCAGTCTCACGGGAGCAGATACGCAGTATTTT
CDR3aa: CASSLTGADTQYF

d_gene: -
j_gene: TRBJ2-7
len: 13
abundance: -
v_gene: TRBV11-3
CDR3nt: TGTGCCAGCAGCTTAGGGAGACTGGGTGAGCAGTACTTC
CDR3aa: CASSLGRLGEQYF

d_gene: -
j_gene: TRBJ2-7
len: 13
abundance: -
v_gene: TRBV11-2
CDR3nt: TGTGCCAGCAGCAATCAGGGTGGCTACGAGCAGTACTTC
CDR3aa: CASSNQGGYEQYF

d_gene: -
j_gene: TRBJ2-5
len: 13
abundance: -
v_gene: TRBV2
CDR3nt: TGTGCCAGCAGTGACGCCGGAGTGGAGACCCAGTACTTC
CDR3aa: CASSDAGVETQYF

d_gene: -
j_gene: TRBJ1-1
len: 13
abundance: -
v_gene: TRBV12-3/TRBV12-4
CDR3nt: TGTGCCAGCAGTTTTGGACGGGGCACTGAAGCTTTCTTT
CDR3aa: CASSFGRGTEAFF

d_gene: TRBD1
j_gene: TRBJ2-1
len: 17
abundance: -
v_gene: TRBV5-1
CDR3nt: TGCGCCAGCAGCCTTATCCCAGCCGGGACAGGGAACGATGAGCAGTTCTTC
CDR3aa: CASSLIPAGTGNDEQFF

d_gene: -
j_gene: TRBJ1-1
len: 15
abundance: -
v_gene: TRBV24-1
CDR3nt: TGTGCCACCAGGGTTGGCAGGGGCAGTAACACTGAAGCTTTCTTT
CDR3aa: CATRVGRGSNTEAFF

d_gene: -
j_gene: TRBJ1-4
len: 13
abundance: -
v_gene: TRBV29-1
CDR3nt: TGCAGCGTTGAAGGGCCTCGGGATGAAAAACTGTTTTTT
CDR3aa: CSVEGPRDEKLFF

d_gene: TRBD1
j_gene: TRBJ1-2
len: 13
abundance: -
v_gene: TRBV3-1/TRBV3-2
CDR3nt: TGTGCCAGCAGCCCGGACAGGAACTATGGCTACACCTTC
CDR3aa: CASSPDRNYGYTF

d_gene: -
j_gene: TRBJ1-1
len: 13
abundance: -
v_gene: TRBV15
CDR3nt: TGTGCCACCAGCAGAGTTAGTCAACAGGAAGCTTTCTTT
CDR3aa: CATSRVSQQEAFF